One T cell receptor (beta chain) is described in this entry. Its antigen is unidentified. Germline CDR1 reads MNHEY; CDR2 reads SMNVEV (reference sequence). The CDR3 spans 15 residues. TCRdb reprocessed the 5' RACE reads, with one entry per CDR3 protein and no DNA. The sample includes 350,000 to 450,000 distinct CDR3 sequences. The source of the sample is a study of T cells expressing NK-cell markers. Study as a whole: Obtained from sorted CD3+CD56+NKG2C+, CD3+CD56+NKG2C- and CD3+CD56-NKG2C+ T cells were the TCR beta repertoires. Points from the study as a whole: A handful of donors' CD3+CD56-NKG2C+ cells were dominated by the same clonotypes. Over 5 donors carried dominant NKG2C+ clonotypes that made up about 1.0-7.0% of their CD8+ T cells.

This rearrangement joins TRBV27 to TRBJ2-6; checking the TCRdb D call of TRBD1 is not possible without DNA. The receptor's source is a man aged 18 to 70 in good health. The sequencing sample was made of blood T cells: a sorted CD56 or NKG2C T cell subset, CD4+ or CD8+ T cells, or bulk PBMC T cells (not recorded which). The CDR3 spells CASSATGSGANVLTF.